Presented here are 13 T cell receptor beta chains from one specimen sequenced in a study of OX40 agonist ivuxolimab in advanced cancers. The assay was immunoSEQ multiplex PCR, and TCRdb's table has in-frame clones only and misses some. The data contain more than 65,000 clones, around 81% of them seen just once; the ten biggest clones take up around 6.4%. Sequencing used CD4+ or CD8+ T cells sorted from blood, obtained in a trial of the OX40 agonist ivuxolimab. Every receptor here comes from an adult with an advanced solid tumor such as melanoma, head and neck, liver or kidney cancer.

The chain employs TRBV29-1 and TRBJ2-1; either TRBD1 or TRBD2 may fit D (5 bases each). CDR1 is SQVTM and CDR2 is ANQGSEA in the germline V gene. V was shortened by 7 bases and J by 9 bases, with 19 bases between the two germline ends. There are 13 residues in the CDR3. CDR3 in DNA: TGCAGCGCCGGAGGCAGGGTAGAAGGTGAGCAGTTCTTC. It encodes CSAGGRVEGEQFF.

The chain links TRBV7-3 to TRBJ2-3; tentative D call: TRBD1 (5 bases). V lost 2 bases, J lost 4 bases, and 13 bases lay in between. Looked up from germline, CDR1 is SGHTA and CDR2 is FQGTGA. The CDR3 is 15 amino acids. Here the CDR3 DNA reads TGTGCCAGCAGCTTAGGGGCAACGGCGGCAGATACGCAGTATTTT. This sequence encodes CASSLGATAADTQYF.

The V gene is TRBV19, the J gene TRBJ2-1, with no clear D. Trimming shortened V by 3 bases and J by 7 bases, and 10 bases separated the two germline ends. Germline values: CDR1 LNHDA, CDR2 SQIVND (reference sequence). The CDR3 sequence is 13 residues long. The CDR3: CASSMGWANEQFF. DNA for the CDR3: TGTGCCAGTAGTATGGGCTGGGCGAATGAGCAGTTCTTC.

J is TRBJ1-1 and V is TRBV5-5, with D unresolved. This CDR3 is built from 14 residues. The V gene's germline CDR1 is SGHKS and CDR2 YYEKEE (reference sequence). Trimming took off 2 bases at V and 1 base at J, with 9 bases between the two ends. CDR3 sequence reads: CASSFSGSNTEAFF. The CDR3 DNA reads as TGTGCCAGCAGCTTTTCCGGCTCGAACACTGAAGCTTTCTTT.

The genes are TRBV21-1 and TRBJ1-2. TRBV21-1 is shown as a pseudogene. The length of the CDR3 is 14 residues. CDR3 in DNA: TGTGCCAGCAGCAATCTACCTGGGAGCTATGGCTACACCTTC. Translated, it gives CASSNLPGSYGYTF.

The chain is built from TRBV6-1 and TRBJ2-7; 7 nucleotides match TRBD2. This CDR3 spans 15 amino acids. V shed 5 bases and J 5 bases; nucleotides not matched to a gene: 12. Germline lookup yields CDR1 MNHNS and CDR2 SASEGT. The CDR3 region is CASSPVGGRVDEQYF. As DNA, the CDR3 is TGTGCCAGCAGTCCCGTGGGTGGGAGGGTGGACGAGCAGTACTTC.

The V call is TRBV2, the J call TRBJ1-6; 7 nucleotides line up with TRBD1. CDR3 length: 15 amino acids. V gave up 6 bases and J gave up 4 bases; unmatched junction bases: 6. Germline lookup yields CDR1 SNHLY and CDR2 FYNNEI. Here the CDR3 DNA reads TGTGCCAGCAGGGATGGACAGGTTTATAATTCACCCCTCCACTTT. As protein: CASRDGQVYNSPLHF.

This clone has only a few counts. V and J are TRBV6-5 and TRBJ2-7; D is undetermined. The CDR3 runs 13 residues. V shed 0 bases and J shed 4 bases, with 7 bases lying between them. Germline V gives CDR1 MNHEY, CDR2 SVGAGI. The CDR3 DNA is TGTGCCAGCAGTTACTCGACTCTATACGAGCAGTACTTC. Amino acids: CASSYSTLYEQYF.

The genes are TRBV28 and TRBJ1-4; no clear D gene. CDR1 and CDR2 from the germline V gene are MDHEN and SYDVKM. This CDR3 region has 17 residues. Trimming took 6 bases from V and 0 from J, leaving 17 bases between them. Here the CDR3 reads CASSLRAASATNEKLFF. The CDR3 DNA sequence: TGTGCCAGCAGCCTAAGGGCAGCCTCCGCAACTAATGAAAAACTGTTTTTT.

The gene calls are TRBV4-3 and TRBJ2-5; D is possibly TRBD1 (6 bases). The CDR3 consists of 15 residues. Germline V CDR1 and CDR2: LGHNA, YSLEER. V was pared by 0 bases and J by 5 bases, with 13 bases between. CDR3 in DNA: TGCGCCAGCAGCCAAGATGGGACATCGCGGGAGACCCAGTACTTC. This encodes CASSQDGTSRETQYF.

This chain connects TRBV5-4 to TRBJ1-1, with D possibly TRBD1 on 5 matching bases. The CDR3 is 14 residues long. V was trimmed by 4 bases and J by 0 bases, leaving 10 bases between them. Looked up from germline, CDR1 is SGHNT and CDR2 is YYREEE (reference sequence). Here the CDR3 reads CASSPGLLNTEAFF. For the CDR3, the DNA is TGTGCCAGCAGCCCGGGACTCCTGAACACTGAAGCTTTCTTT. The full variable domain, its missing parts supplied by reference TRBV5-4 and TRBJ1-1, is ETGVTQSPTHLIKTRGQQVTLRCSSQSGHNTVSWYQQALGQGPQFIFQYYREEENGRGNFPPRFSGLQFPNYSSELNVNALELDDSALYLCASSPGLLNTEAFFGQGTRLTVV.

CDR3 sequence reads: CASSYAKGYEQYV. The CDR3 DNA reads as TGTGCCAGCAGTTACGCGAAGGGCTACGAGCAGTACGTC. V gene TRBV6-5 combines with J gene TRBJ2-7; D remains unclear. CDR3 size: 13 residues. Germline lookup yields CDR1 MNHEY and CDR2 SVGAGI. V was trimmed by 2 bases and J by 3 bases, leaving 8 bases between them.

This rearrangement joins TRBV13 to TRBJ1-4; D gene unclear. The V end was cut by 2 bases, the J end by 4 bases, with 11 bases between. The CDR3 is 15 amino acids. CDR1 and CDR2 from the germline V gene are PRHDT and FYEKMQ (reference sequence). The CDR3 sequence: CASSLSVGYNEKLFF. CDR3 sequence (DNA): TGTGCCAGCAGCTTATCCGTAGGGTATAATGAAAAACTGTTTTTT.